This TCR beta chain was profiled in a study of blood T cells in healthy people across ages. Then a second PCR, running roughly 7 to 11 cycles, was carried out with a sample-barcoded 5' primer and a J-beta primer mix. TCRdb re-called the 5' RACE reads with MiXCR, one entry per CDR3 protein. Of 1.5 million to 2 million distinct CDR3 sequences listed, roughly 52% are singletons. Trimming took 4 bases from V and 3 from J, leaving 14 bases between them. The CDR3 length is 15 residues. Germline-derived CDR1 and CDR2 are MNHEY and SMNVEV (reference sequence). This chain uses TRBV27 with TRBJ2-3, with D possibly matching TRBD1 (5 bases). This TCR was recovered from a woman aged 40 to 50 in good health. Sample: blood. CDR3 protein: CASSSRQGETDTQYF. The CDR3 nucleotides read TGTGCCAGCAGTTCCCGCCAGGGTGAAACAGATACGCAGTATTTT.